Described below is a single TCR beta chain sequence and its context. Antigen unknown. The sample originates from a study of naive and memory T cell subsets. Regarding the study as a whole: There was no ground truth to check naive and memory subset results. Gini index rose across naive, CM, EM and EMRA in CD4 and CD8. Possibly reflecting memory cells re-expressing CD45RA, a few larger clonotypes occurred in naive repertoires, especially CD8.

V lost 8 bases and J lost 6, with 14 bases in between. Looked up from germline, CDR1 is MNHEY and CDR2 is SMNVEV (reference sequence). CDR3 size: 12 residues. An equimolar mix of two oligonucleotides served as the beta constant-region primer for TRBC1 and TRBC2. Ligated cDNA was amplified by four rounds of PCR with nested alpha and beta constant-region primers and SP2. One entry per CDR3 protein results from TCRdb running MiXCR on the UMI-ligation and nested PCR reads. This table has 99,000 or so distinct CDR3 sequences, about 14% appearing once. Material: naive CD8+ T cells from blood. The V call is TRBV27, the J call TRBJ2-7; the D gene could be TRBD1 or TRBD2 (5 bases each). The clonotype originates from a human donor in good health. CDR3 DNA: TGTGCCAGCGCTGGGACCTTCGGCGAGCAGTACTTC. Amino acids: CASAGTFGEQYF.